Sequencing of this T cell receptor beta chain was carried out in a study of T-cell reconstitution after alpha-beta-depleted transplantation in children. General study results and limits: Alpha-beta T cells present about two months after transplant were reported to originate from several hundred expanded graft clones. At the one-year point after transplant, T-cell counts and TCRbeta diversity were found to come mostly from T cells that had been newly produced.

Germline CDR1 is SGHAT and CDR2 is FQNNGV. The CDR3 contains 17 residues. V gave up 2 bases and J gave up 0 bases, with 16 bases separating them. This clonotype has only a few counts. Its specificity is not known. Library preparation (for TCRbeta) was performed with unique molecular identifiers. MiXCR, applied by TCRdb to the PCR reads, yields one record per CDR3 protein. The sample yields over 85,000 distinct CDR3 sequences, approximately 6% seen once. The clonotype originates from a female patient between 2 and 15 years old who had a stem cell transplant for Fanconi anemia, so the T cells may come from the graft donor. The chain recombines TRBV11-2 with TRBJ1-1, with D perhaps TRBD1 (6 bases). The sequences come from PBMCs, mostly from graft donor cells, collected 60 days after TCRalphabeta/CD19-depleted stem cell transplant. The CDR3 reads CASSLTQGTFLNTEAFF. DNA of the CDR3: TGTGCCAGCAGCTTAACACAGGGAACCTTTTTGAACACTGAAGCTTTCTTT.